The sequence of this TCR beta chain was determined in a study of blood T cell repertoires in COVID-19. Background on the study: Samples of COVID-19 (acute and convalescent) were obtained from the United States, Italy and Spain. The analysed material was cDNA or gDNA that came from T cells, B-cell-depleted T cells, or PBMCs.

Sequencing was performed with immunoSEQ multiplex PCR; in TCRdb, only in-frame clones are kept and a portion is missing. This table has 150,000 to 200,000 clones, more than 65% appearing once. The V end was cut by 6 bases, the J end by 8 bases, with 15 bases between. CDR1 and CDR2 from the germline V gene are SGHDT and YYEEEE. This CDR3 has 13 residues. Input material: PBMCs or T cells enriched from blood (not recorded which). The sequence came from a woman between 45 and 60 years old with acute COVID-19. V usage is TRBV5-6 and J usage is TRBJ1-5; D is possibly TRBD1 (5 bases). In nucleotides, the CDR3 is TGTGCCAGCACCCGGGGGGGATCCAAGCCCCAGCATTTT. Its translation is CASTRGGSKPQHF.